This T cell receptor (beta chain) comes out of a study of blood T cell repertoires in COVID-19. About the study: Italy, Spain and the United States were the sources of the convalescent and acute COVID-19 samples. PBMCs, B-cell-depleted T cells, or T cells were the source of the cDNA or gDNA that made up the material.

Germline V lookup: CDR1 LNHDA, CDR2 SQIVND (reference sequence). The CDR3 spans 14 residues. V gave up 1 base and J gave up 4 bases; unmatched junction bases: 0. Original handling: How many nucleated cells were present was estimated from reference gene primer amplification. TCRdb's copy holds only in-frame clones and misses some; the assay was immunoSEQ multiplex PCR. V, J and clone size reflect that table, while D and trimming were determined from the DNA. The data contain roughly 230,000 clones, 83% of them seen just once; the ten biggest clones take up around 5.5%. This TCR was recovered from a human donor in a cohort sampled during active COVID-19. This rearrangement joins TRBV19 to TRBJ1-4; 7 bases map to TRBD1. Material for sequencing was peripheral blood. The CDR3 spells CASSIGQGNEKLFF. The CDR3 DNA reads as TGTGCCAGTAGTATAGGACAGGGTAATGAAAAACTGTTTTTT.